This T cell receptor (beta chain) comes out of a study of shared clonotypes between healthy human individuals. Overall study: Each donor's CD8 memory used one plate, CD8 naive two, each CD4 subset three.

This was a deep-level run. The assay was immunoSEQ multiplex PCR, and TCRdb's table has in-frame clones only and misses some. The data hold about 2,100,000 clones, with roughly 91% observed a single time. Germline CDR1 SGDLS, CDR2 YYNGEE. There are 14 residues in the CDR3. V lost 3 bases, J lost 6 bases, and 13 bases lay in between. The naive CD8 subset, CD45RO-negative cells positively selected for CCR7, excluded terminally differentiated effector memory CD45RA+ cells. This chain uses TRBV9 with TRBJ2-4; D may be TRBD1 or TRBD2 (6 bases each). This TCR derives from a man between 18 and 29 years old in good health. Some clones in this sample may be carry-over from other donors' samples. Sequenced: naive CD8+ T cells from PBMCs. The DNA of the CDR3 is TGTGCCAGCAGCGCAGGAGGAGGGGGAAACATTCAGTACTTC. Translation gives CASSAGGGGNIQYF.